This T cell receptor (beta chain) was observed in a study of T cells after yellow fever vaccination. General study points: Post-booster repertoires again held most primary-vaccination clones (approximately 96% CD4, about 90% CD8).

TCRdb called the 5' RACE reads again in MiXCR, with one record for every CDR3 protein. This table has under 200,000 distinct CDR3 sequences, around 7.2% appearing once. CDR1 and CDR2 from the germline V gene are SGHRS and YFSETQ. The CDR3 length is 18 residues. Trimming took off 4 bases at V and 0 bases at J, with 23 bases between the two ends. With regard to this clonotype: Its antigen is not known.

This receptor was obtained from a man younger than 35 who received the YFV17D yellow fever vaccine. The chain recombines TRBV5-1 with TRBJ2-7; D unclear. Sequenced here: CD4+ T cells sorted from PBMCs, sampled 4 to 5 days after the first yellow fever vaccination. CDR3 protein: CASSPGIRVGRLSYEQYF. The CDR3 DNA reads as TGCGCCAGCAGCCCTGGCATTAGAGTAGGGCGTCTCTCCTACGAGCAGTACTTC.